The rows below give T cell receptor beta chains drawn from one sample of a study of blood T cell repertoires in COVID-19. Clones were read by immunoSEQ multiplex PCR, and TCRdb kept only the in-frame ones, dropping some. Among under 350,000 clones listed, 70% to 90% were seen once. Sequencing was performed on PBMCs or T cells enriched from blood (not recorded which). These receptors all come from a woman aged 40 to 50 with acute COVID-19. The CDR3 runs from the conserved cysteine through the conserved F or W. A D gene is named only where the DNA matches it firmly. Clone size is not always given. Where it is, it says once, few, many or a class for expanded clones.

CASSPDGQGYEQYF	TGCGCCAGCAGCCCGGACGGACAGGGCTACGAGCAGTACTTC	TRBV5-1	TRBJ2-7	NA	TRBD1
CASSLAETRNYEQYF	TGTGCCAGCAGCTTGGCCGAGACACGAAATTACGAGCAGTACTTC	TRBV5-6	TRBJ2-7	NA	NA
CASLTGLQETQYF	TGTGCCAGCTTGACAGGGTTACAAGAGACCCAGTACTTC	TRBV18	TRBJ2-5	few	TRBD1
CASSQDDGGGGEKLFF	TGCGCCAGCAGCCAAGATGACGGGGGTGGAGGGGAAAAACTGTTTTTT	TRBV4-3	TRBJ1-4	NA	NA
CATSDEMNTGELFF	TGTGCCACCAGTGATGAGATGAACACCGGGGAGCTGTTTTTT	TRBV24-1	TRBJ2-2	NA	NA
CASTPARGLTYEQYF	TGTGCCAGCACCCCCGCCAGGGGCCTAACCTACGAGCAGTACTTC	TRBV6-2/TRBV6-3	TRBJ2-7	NA	NA
CAISEGSGTLQETQYF	TGTGCCATCAGTGAGGGTAGCGGTACCCTTCAAGAGACCCAGTACTTC	TRBV10-3	TRBJ2-5	NA	NA
CASRPARGDTEAFF	TGCGCCAGCAGGCCCGCCAGGGGAGATACTGAAGCTTTCTTT	TRBV5-1	TRBJ1-1	NA	NA
CASSLVTGVDTEAFF	TGTGCCAGCAGCTTAGTAACGGGAGTGGACACTGAAGCTTTCTTT	TRBV7-2	TRBJ1-1	few	NA
CASSHRTGRLNEQFF	TGTGCCAGCAGTCACAGGACAGGGCGTCTCAATGAGCAGTTCTTC	TRBV28	TRBJ2-1	NA	TRBD1
CASRQGRNQPQHF	TGTGCCAGTAGACAGGGTCGAAATCAGCCCCAGCATTTT	TRBV19	TRBJ1-5	few	NA
CASSQSGRVTGYTF	TGTGCCAGCAGCCAATCAGGGAGGGTGACCGGCTACACCTTC	TRBV3-1/TRBV3-2	TRBJ1-2	few	NA
CATSDFRGRNEQFF	TGTGCCACCAGTGATTTTAGGGGGCGGAATGAGCAGTTCTTC	TRBV24-1	TRBJ2-1	NA	TRBD1
CASSLGGAIGTGELFF	TGTGCCAGCAGTTTAGGAGGAGCCATCGGCACCGGGGAGCTGTTTTTT	TRBV27	TRBJ2-2	NA	NA
CASSVSRVSPSTDTQYF	TGTGCCAGCAGCGTATCCAGGGTTTCGCCGTCCACAGATACGCAGTATTTT	TRBV9	TRBJ2-3	NA	NA
CASSSLLNYNEQFF	TGTGCCAGCAGTTCACTACTTAACTACAATGAGCAGTTCTTC	TRBV28	TRBJ2-1	NA	NA
CASSQVRTSGSNAEQFF	TGCGCCAGCAGCCAAGTACGGACTAGCGGGAGCAACGCTGAGCAGTTCTTC	TRBV4-1	TRBJ2-1	few	TRBD2
CASSYPGTPNYGYTF	TGTGCCAGCAGTTACCCAGGGACTCCAAACTATGGCTACACCTTC	TRBV6-5	TRBJ1-2	NA	NA
CSASGRVAESVYNEQFF	TGCAGTGCTAGTGGTCGGGTAGCGGAAAGCGTATACAATGAGCAGTTCTTC	TRBV20-1	TRBJ2-1	NA	NA
CASSLAQGYGYTF	TGCGCCAGCAGCTTGGCACAGGGTTATGGCTACACCTTC	TRBV5-1	TRBJ1-2	NA	NA
CASSLEGARSSGNTIYF	TGTGCCAGCAGCTTAGAAGGGGCTAGGAGCTCTGGAAACACCATATATTTT	TRBV11-2	TRBJ1-3	NA	NA
CASSLGREMDTQYF	TGTGCCAGCAGCCTGGGCCGGGAGATGGATACGCAGTATTTT	TRBV7-2	TRBJ2-3	NA	NA
CATSRAGSNQPQHF	TGTGCCACCAGCAGAGCAGGGTCTAATCAGCCCCAGCATTTT	TRBV15	TRBJ1-5	once	NA
CASSPRQGETNEKLFF	TGTGCCAGTAGTCCACGACAGGGTGAAACTAATGAAAAACTGTTTTTT	TRBV19	TRBJ1-4	once	TRBD1
CASTPTATAYGYTF	TGTGCCAGCACCCCAACCGCGACAGCCTATGGCTACACCTTC	TRBV6-5	TRBJ1-2	NA	NA
CASSRSTGGTGNTIYF	TGTGCCAGCTCACGCTCGACAGGGGGAACTGGAAACACCATATATTTT	TRBV18	TRBJ1-3	NA	TRBD1
CASSQGSGGSYEQYF	TGCGCCAGCAGCCAAGGCAGCGGGGGGTCCTACGAGCAGTACTTC	TRBV4-3	TRBJ2-7	NA	TRBD2
CASSAVAGARETQYF	TGTGCCAGCAGCGCCGTGGCGGGGGCACGGGAGACCCAGTACTTC	TRBV9	TRBJ2-5	NA	NA
CASSQDDYYGYTF	TGCGCCAGCAGCCAAGACGACTACTATGGCTACACCTTC	TRBV4-3	TRBJ1-2	NA	NA
CASSPPRQGEQYF	TGTGCCAGCAGTCCCCCCCGACAGGGCGAGCAGTACTTC	TRBV12-3/TRBV12-4	TRBJ2-7	NA	TRBD1
CASILFETGELFF	TGTGCCAGCATTCTATTTGAGACCGGGGAGCTGTTTTTT	TRBV28	TRBJ2-2	NA	NA
CASSPERTPNYGYTF	TGTGCCAGCAGCCCAGAGAGAACCCCTAACTATGGCTACACCTTC	TRBV3-1/TRBV3-2	TRBJ1-2	NA	NA
CASSLGGGGEAFF	TGTGCCAGCAGCTTAGGAGGGGGGGGCGAGGCTTTCTTT	TRBV7-2	TRBJ1-1	NA	NA
CASYPRTGDDGELFF	TGTGCCAGCTACCCAAGGACAGGGGATGACGGGGAGCTGTTTTTT	TRBV6-5	TRBJ2-2	NA	TRBD1
CAISDGQGLQPQHF	TGTGCCATCAGCGACGGACAGGGGTTGCAGCCCCAGCATTTT	TRBV10-3	TRBJ1-5	once	TRBD1
CASSGNHRKANYGYTF	TGTGCCAGCAGCGGGAACCACAGGAAAGCTAACTATGGCTACACCTTC	TRBV9	TRBJ1-2	NA	NA
CASSQTRAGGGTDTQYF	TGTGCCAGCAGCCAAACGCGAGCAGGGGGCGGCACAGATACGCAGTATTTT	TRBV14	TRBJ2-3	NA	TRBD1
CSVYLTGGFQETQYF	TGCAGCGTTTATCTTACAGGGGGTTTCCAAGAGACCCAGTACTTC	TRBV29-1	TRBJ2-5	NA	TRBD1
CASSQGGGGYGYTF	TGTGCCAGCAGCCAAGGCGGGGGCGGGTATGGCTACACCTTC	TRBV3-1/TRBV3-2	TRBJ1-2	NA	NA
CASSQDSWTANGYTF	TGCGCCAGCAGCCAAGATAGTTGGACAGCCAATGGCTACACCTTC	TRBV4-1	TRBJ1-2	once	NA
CASSLATGGTEAFF	TGCGCCAGCAGCCTGGCCACAGGGGGCACTGAAGCTTTCTTT	TRBV5-1	TRBJ1-1	NA	TRBD1
CASSRLAGGSYNEQFF	TGTGCCAGCAGTCGACTAGCGGGGGGGAGTTACAATGAGCAGTTCTTC	TRBV7-2	TRBJ2-1	NA	TRBD2
CASSRGTDYNSPLHF	TGTGCCAGCAGCCGAGGGACAGACTATAATTCACCCCTCCACTTT	TRBV5-4	TRBJ1-6	NA	TRBD1
CSASKQGSSKSPLHF	TGCAGTGCTAGTAAACAGGGCAGTAGTAAATCACCCCTCCACTTT	TRBV20-1	TRBJ1-6	NA	NA
CASSVPTLGFGGVTEAFF	TGTGCCAGCAGCGTACCAACGCTGGGCTTCGGGGGTGTAACTGAAGCTTTCTTT	TRBV9	TRBJ1-1	NA	NA
CASSLEGAGANVLTF	TGTGCCAGCAGCTTAGAAGGGGCTGGGGCCAACGTCCTGACTTTC	TRBV11-2	TRBJ2-6	NA	NA
CASSPTGPFSGANVLTF	TGTGCCAGTAGTCCGACAGGGCCTTTCTCTGGGGCCAACGTCCTGACTTTC	TRBV19	TRBJ2-6	NA	TRBD1
CASSYTRTGGVYEQYF	TGTGCCAGCAGTTACACTCGGACAGGGGGCGTCTACGAGCAGTACTTC	TRBV6-2/TRBV6-3	TRBJ2-7	NA	TRBD1
CASSRDSYNEQFF	TGTGCCAGCAGCCGCGACAGTTACAATGAGCAGTTCTTC	TRBV6-2/TRBV6-3	TRBJ2-1	NA	NA
CASSLTDRGREKLFF	TGTGCCAGCAGCCTAACGGACAGGGGGCGTGAAAAACTGTTTTTT	TRBV5-8	TRBJ1-4	NA	TRBD1
CASTSGRSSYEQYF	TGTGCCAGCACCAGCGGGAGGAGCTCCTACGAGCAGTACTTC	TRBV3-1/TRBV3-2	TRBJ2-7	NA	TRBD2
CASSLNFEETQYF	TGTGCCAGCTCACTCAATTTCGAGGAGACCCAGTACTTC	TRBV18	TRBJ2-5	NA	NA
CASSLEAGKLYGYTF	TGTGCCAGCAGCTTAGAGGCAGGGAAATTGTATGGCTACACCTTC	TRBV7-2	TRBJ1-2	NA	NA
CASSYPGLSHYEQYF	TGTGCCAGCAGTTATCCCGGACTTTCCCACTACGAGCAGTACTTC	TRBV6-2/TRBV6-3	TRBJ2-7	NA	NA
CASSYLGRDTEAFF	TGTGCCAGCAGTTACCTAGGCAGGGACACTGAAGCTTTCTTT	TRBV6-5	TRBJ1-1	NA	NA